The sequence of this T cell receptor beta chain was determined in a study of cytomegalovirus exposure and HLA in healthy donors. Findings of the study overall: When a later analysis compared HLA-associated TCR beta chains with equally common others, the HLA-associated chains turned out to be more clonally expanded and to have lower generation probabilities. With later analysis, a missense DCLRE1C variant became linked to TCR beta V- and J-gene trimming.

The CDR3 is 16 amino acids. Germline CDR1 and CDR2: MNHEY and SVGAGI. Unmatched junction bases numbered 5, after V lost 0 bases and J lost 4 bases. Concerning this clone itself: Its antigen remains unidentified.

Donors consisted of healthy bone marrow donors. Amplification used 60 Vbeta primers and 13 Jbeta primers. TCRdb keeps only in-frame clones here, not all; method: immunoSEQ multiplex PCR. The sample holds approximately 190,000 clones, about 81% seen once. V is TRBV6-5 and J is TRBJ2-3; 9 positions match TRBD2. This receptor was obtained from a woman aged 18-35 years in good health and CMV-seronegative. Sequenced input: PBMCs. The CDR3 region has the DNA TGTGCCAGCAGTTACTCGATGGGACTAGCTGCAGATACGCAGTATTTT. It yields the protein CASSYSMGLAADTQYF.